This TCR beta chain originates from a study of cytomegalovirus exposure and HLA in healthy donors. Across the study: Approximately 190 million T cells yielded 100 million or so unique TCR beta sequences, as an earlier analysis found.

The study ran its PCR with 60 Vbeta and 13 Jbeta primers. Produced via immunoSEQ multiplex PCR; TCRdb's table is partial and in-frame only. The top ten clones hold 2% to 2.5% of a sample with over 95,000 clones, about 80% of them seen once. The sample holds a few counts of this clone. The antigen is not known. The germline V and J ends were trimmed by 4 bases and 7 bases, with 11 bases remaining between them. This CDR3 comprises 12 residues. Germline CDR1 MNHEY, CDR2 SVGAGI. Broader study findings: For TCR beta chains, V- and J-gene trimming was later linked to a missense DCLRE1C variant. Cytomegalovirus status was reportedly diagnosed by the classifier with high specificity and sensitivity. TCR sequences were mostly rare, though some public TCRs occurred in many donors.

The specimen sequenced was PBMCs. The TCR comes from a human donor in good health. The gene calls are TRBV6-5 and TRBJ2-7, with D maybe TRBD1 (5 bases). The CDR3 DNA reads as TGTGCCAGCAGTTCAGGGCTCTTAGAGCAGTACTTC. As protein: CASSSGLLEQYF.